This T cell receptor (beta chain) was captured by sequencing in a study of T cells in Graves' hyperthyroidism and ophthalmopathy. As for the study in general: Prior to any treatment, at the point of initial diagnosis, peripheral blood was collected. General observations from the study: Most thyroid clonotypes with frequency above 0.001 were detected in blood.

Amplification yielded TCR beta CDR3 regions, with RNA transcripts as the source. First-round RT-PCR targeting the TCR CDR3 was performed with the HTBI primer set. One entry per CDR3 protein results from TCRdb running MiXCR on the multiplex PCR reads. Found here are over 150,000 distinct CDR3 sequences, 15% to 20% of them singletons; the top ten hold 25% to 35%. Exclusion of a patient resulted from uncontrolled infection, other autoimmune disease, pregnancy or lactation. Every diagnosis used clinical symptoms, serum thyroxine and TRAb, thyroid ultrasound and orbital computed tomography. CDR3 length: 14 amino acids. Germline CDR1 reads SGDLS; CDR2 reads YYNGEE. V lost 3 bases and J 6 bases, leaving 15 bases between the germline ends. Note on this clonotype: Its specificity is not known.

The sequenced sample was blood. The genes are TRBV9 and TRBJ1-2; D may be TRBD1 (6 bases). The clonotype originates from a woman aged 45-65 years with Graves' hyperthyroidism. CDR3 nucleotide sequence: TGTGCCAGCAGCGCGACCGGGACACCAAATGGCTACACCTTC. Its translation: CASSATGTPNGYTF. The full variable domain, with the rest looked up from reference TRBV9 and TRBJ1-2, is DSGVTQTPKHLITATGQRVTLRCSPRSGDLSVYWYQQSLDQGLQFLIQYYNGEERAKGNILERFSAQQFPDLHSELNLSSLELGDSALYFCASSATGTPNGYTFGSGTRLTVV.